These 28 T cell receptor beta chains came from one sample sequenced in a study of blood T cell repertoires in COVID-19. The table came from immunoSEQ multiplex PCR; TCRdb's copy has only in-frame clones and leaves some out. The repertoire holds 90,000 to 120,000 clones, roughly 82% seen once, with about 5% in the top ten. Sequencing was done on a sample of peripheral blood. The receptors shown here come from a man aged 55 to 70 with acute or convalescent COVID-19.

The V and J genes are TRBV5-1 and TRBJ2-3, with 11 bases aligning to TRBD2. The CDR3 contains 18 residues. The germline gives CDR1 SGHRS, CDR2 YFSETQ. V trimming: 4 bases; J trimming: 1 base; junction bases outside the gene matches: 11. The CDR3 DNA reads TGCGCCAGCAGCGCCGGGACTAGCGGAAAAAGAGGCACAGATACGCAGTATTTT. This codes for CASSAGTSGKRGTDTQYF.

This clone was recorded only once. The V call is TRBV11-2, the J call TRBJ2-5, with D possibly being TRBD1 (6 bases). V was pared by 8 bases and J by 1 base, with 11 bases between. The CDR3 sequence is 13 residues long. Germline V gene lookup returns CDR1 SGHAT and CDR2 FQNNGV. DNA for the CDR3: TGTGCCAGCTCTGGACAGCTCCAAGAGACCCAGTACTTC. Translation: CASSGQLQETQYF.

The genes are TRBV7-9 and TRBJ1-4; 8 positions agree with TRBD1. Germline CDR1 is SEHNR and CDR2 is FQNEAQ (reference sequence). J gave up 8 bases and V 5 bases, and 13 bases lay outside the gene matches. This CDR3 is 16 amino acids long. CDR3 region: CASSPRAGGVREKLFF. CDR3 DNA: TGTGCCAGCAGCCCGAGGGCAGGGGGCGTTAGAGAAAAACTGTTTTTT.

The chain employs TRBV20-1 and TRBJ2-1, with 7 nucleotides matching TRBD2. The germline gives CDR1 DFQATT, CDR2 SNEGSKA (reference sequence). This CDR3 has 11 residues. V shed 6 bases and J 9 bases; nucleotides not matched to a gene: 5. The DNA of the CDR3 is TGCAGTGCGGGGCCGGGGGGTGAGCAGTTCTTC. Residues: CSAGPGGEQFF.

This sequence joins TRBV9 and TRBJ1-5, with 12 nucleotides matching TRBD1. The CDR3 has 15 amino acids. Trimming at V came to 4 bases and at J to 3 bases, leaving 2 bases not matched to a gene. Germline CDR1 is SGDLS and CDR2 is YYNGEE. CDR3 nucleotides: TGTGCCAGCAGCAGGGACAGGGGGCTCAATCAGCCCCAGCATTTT. As protein: CASSRDRGLNQPQHF.

This clone was found once. The V call is TRBV19, the J call TRBJ1-1; D is unresolved. This CDR3 contains 14 residues. The germline V gene encodes CDR1 LNHDA and CDR2 SQIVND (reference sequence). V lost 3 bases, J lost 5 bases, and 13 bases lay in between. CDR3 sequence (DNA): TGTGCCAGTAGTATCGTCGCCTTACGGACTGAAGCTTTCTTT. It encodes CASSIVALRTEAFF.

The V and J genes are TRBV11-3 and TRBJ1-5; a weak D match, TRBD1 (5 bases). Germline CDR1 and CDR2: SGHNT and YENEEA. The V end was cut by 1 base, the J end by 6 bases, with 19 bases between. The CDR3 has 17 residues. The CDR3 loop is CASSLGNRVGQGQPQHF. In nucleotides, the CDR3 is TGTGCCAGCAGCTTAGGTAACCGAGTGGGGCAAGGTCAGCCCCAGCATTTT.

This rearrangement joins TRBV3-1 (or the pseudogene TRBV3-2) to TRBJ2-7, with D possibly matching TRBD1 (6 bases). The V and J ends lost 5 bases and 1 base respectively, with 15 bases between them. The V gene's germline CDR1 is LGHDT and CDR2 YNNKEL (reference sequence). The CDR3 extends over 15 amino acids. CDR3 residues: CASSYRDTPSYEQYF. The CDR3 nucleotides read TGTGCCAGCAGCTACCGGGACACCCCGTCCTACGAGCAGTACTTC.

This sequence joins TRBV5-8 and TRBJ2-3, with 8 bases aligning to TRBD1. The CDR3 sequence is 16 residues long. Germline CDR1 reads SGHTS; CDR2 reads YDEGEE. V trimming: 4 bases; J trimming: 3 bases; junction bases outside the gene matches: 10. In DNA, the CDR3 is TGTGCCAGCAGCGGGGACAGGCCACTTTCGACAGATACGCAGTATTTT. This sequence encodes CASSGDRPLSTDTQYF.

This rearrangement joins TRBV27 to TRBJ2-1; 9 bases match TRBD1. This CDR3 has 17 amino acids. CDR1 and CDR2 (germline): MNHEY, SMNVEV (reference sequence). The ends lost 5 bases at V and 7 bases at J; junction bases unmatched: 15. The CDR3 spells CASSRATTGGFVNEQFF. For the CDR3, the DNA is TGTGCCAGCAGTCGAGCTACGACAGGGGGGTTCGTTAATGAGCAGTTCTTC.

The rearrangement uses TRBV3-1 (or the pseudogene TRBV3-2) and TRBJ1-5, with D unclear. The V end lost 1 base, the J end lost 7 bases, and 11 bases lay between the germline ends. This CDR3 contains 14 residues. Germline V gene sequence: CDR1 LGHDT, CDR2 YNNKEL (reference sequence). The CDR3 coding sequence is TGTGCCAGCAGCCAAGGCAGTCACAACCAGCCCCAGCATTTT. It is translated as CASSQGSHNQPQHF.

This rearrangement joins TRBV4-1 to TRBJ2-7; possible D gene TRBD1, 5 bases. Germline CDR1 reads MGHRA; CDR2 reads YSYEKL. V lost 3 bases, J lost 2 bases, and 14 bases lay in between. This CDR3 region has 15 residues. In nucleotides, the CDR3 is TGCGCCAGCAGCCAGGGCAGGGTTCCCCCCTACGAGCAGTACTTC. Its protein is CASSQGRVPPYEQYF.

This clone has more than one count but fewer than ten. The rearrangement uses TRBV5-4 and TRBJ1-3, with 9 bases aligning to TRBD1. The CDR3 covers 15 residues. Germline lookup yields CDR1 SGHNT and CDR2 YYREEE (reference sequence). V lost 3 bases, J lost 9 bases, and 10 bases stayed unmatched. As DNA, the CDR3 is TGTGCCAGCAGCTCCGGGACAGGGTGGTCCGGCACCATATATTTT. Its protein product is CASSSGTGWSGTIYF. The whole variable domain, filled in from reference TRBV5-4 and TRBJ1-3, reads ETGVTQSPTHLIKTRGQQVTLRCSSQSGHNTVSWYQQALGQGPQFIFQYYREEENGRGNFPPRFSGLQFPNYSSELNVNALELDDSALYLCASSSGTGWSGTIYFGEGSWLTVV.

This chain links TRBV6-5 with TRBJ2-7; possible D gene TRBD2, 6 bases. This CDR3 contains 15 residues. Germline loops: CDR1 MNHEY, CDR2 SVGAGI. V dropped 6 bases and J dropped 3 bases, with 18 bases sitting between them. The CDR3: CASSPTGGTYYEQYF. CDR3 nucleotides: TGTGCCAGCAGCCCAACTGGGGGGACTTACTACGAGCAGTACTTC.

The chain has TRBV6-2 or TRBV6-3 and TRBJ1-5; 10 positions match TRBD1. Germline lookup yields CDR1 MNHEY and CDR2 SVGEGT. The CDR3 length is 18 residues. J was trimmed by 0 bases and V by 2 bases; bases with no gene match: 7. In DNA, the CDR3 is TGTGCCAGCAGTTACCTCCGGGACAGGGGTTATAGCAATCAGCCCCAGCATTTT. Amino acids: CASSYLRDRGYSNQPQHF.

V usage is TRBV6-5 and J usage is TRBJ1-1; 9 bases agree with TRBD1. The germline CDR1 and CDR2 sequences are MNHEY and SVGAGI. The CDR3 is made up of 14 amino acids. With 4 bases clipped from V and 7 bases from J, the junction kept 7 bases outside the gene matches. The CDR3 sequence is CASSSRTGEIEAFF. In nucleotides, the CDR3 is TGTGCCAGCAGTTCCCGGACAGGGGAAATTGAAGCTTTCTTT.

J is TRBJ2-1 and V is TRBV18, with D perhaps TRBD2 (6 bases). This CDR3 spans 12 amino acids. Germline CDR1 reads KGHSH; CDR2 reads LQKENI. V shed 5 bases and J shed 12 bases, with 14 bases lying between them. The CDR3 sequence is CASSTGGLGQFF. As DNA, the CDR3 is TGTGCCAGCTCAACCGGGGGTTTGGGGCAGTTCTTC.

The rearrangement uses TRBV19 and TRBJ1-2, with D perhaps matching TRBD1 (5 bases). The CDR3 totals 17 residues. V lost 2 bases, J lost 4 bases, and 20 bases lay in between. Germline CDR1 and CDR2: LNHDA and SQIVND (reference sequence). CDR3 DNA: TGTGCCAGTAGTATACGGGCAGGGAGGTCTATAAGCTATGGCTACACCTTC. It encodes CASSIRAGRSISYGYTF.

The rearrangement uses TRBV24-1 and TRBJ2-5; 7 nucleotides align to TRBD1. Germline V CDR1 and CDR2: KGHDR, SFDVKD. CDR3 length: 15 residues. J was trimmed by 8 bases and V by 2 bases; bases with no gene match: 10. CDR3 in amino acids: CATSDSGTEKGTQYF. The CDR3 coding sequence is TGTGCCACCAGTGATTCCGGGACAGAAAAAGGAACCCAGTACTTC.

The rearrangement joins TRBV12-5 to TRBJ2-1; tentatively, D is TRBD2 (5 bases). Germline loops: CDR1 LGHNT, CDR2 FRNRAP. The CDR3 contains 13 residues. Deletions cut 0 bases from V and 9 bases from J, with 9 bases between. The CDR3: CASGLVERSEQFF. The CDR3 DNA sequence: TGTGCTAGTGGTTTGGTAGAGCGGAGTGAGCAGTTCTTC. Based on the CDR3 plus reference TRBV12-5 and TRBJ2-1, the full variable domain is DARVTQTPRHKVTEMGQEVTMRCQPILGHNTVFWYRQTMMQGLELLAYFRNRAPLDDSGMPKDRFSAEMPDATLATLKIQPSEPRDSAVYFCASGLVERSEQFFGPGTRLTVL.

The chain employs TRBV10-3 and TRBJ1-1; TRBD1 might be the D (5 bases). Germline values: CDR1 ENHRY, CDR2 SYGVKD. Trimming shortened V by 6 bases and J by 0 bases, and 11 bases separated the two germline ends. This CDR3 spans 14 amino acids. The CDR3 region is CAIRVQGLNTEAFF. CDR3 DNA: TGTGCCATCAGAGTCCAGGGATTGAACACTGAAGCTTTCTTT.

The V call is TRBV11-2, the J call TRBJ2-7; possible D gene TRBD2, 5 bases. The CDR3 contains 15 residues. Germline assignment: CDR1 SGHAT and CDR2 FQNNGV. Trimming cost V 3 bases and J 7 bases, with 19 bases left between them. The CDR3: CASSLTEVSAGEQYF. In DNA, the CDR3 is TGTGCCAGCAGCTTGACCGAAGTCTCGGCGGGTGAGCAGTACTTC.

The J gene is TRBJ2-1, the V gene TRBV6-6, with 16 bases aligning to TRBD2. The CDR3 runs to 20 residues. The germline CDR1 and CDR2 sequences are MNHNY and SVGAGI (reference sequence). With V trimmed by 6 bases and J by 4 bases, 15 bases remained unmatched. The CDR3 here is CASSALPGTSGGAVYNEQFF. The CDR3 bases are TGTGCCAGCAGCGCCCTCCCCGGGACTAGCGGGGGGGCAGTGTACAATGAGCAGTTCTTC.

This clone was observed a few times. The genes are TRBV5-1 and TRBJ2-5; 8 positions match TRBD1. Germline V CDR1 and CDR2: SGHRS, YFSETQ. After removal of 0 bases from V and 5 bases from J, the junction contained 6 bases not matched to a gene. The CDR3 loop spans 15 amino acids. The CDR3 DNA sequence: TGCGCCAGCAGCTTGGGACAGGGGATGGGGGAGACCCAGTACTTC. As protein: CASSLGQGMGETQYF.

The rearrangement joins TRBV7-9 to TRBJ1-5; D uncertain. This CDR3 has 12 residues. The V gene's germline CDR1 is SEHNR and CDR2 FQNEAQ (reference sequence). Between the trimmed V and J ends, which lost 5 bases and 5 bases, there was a span of 7 bases. The CDR3 sequence: CASSEMDQPQHF. The CDR3 DNA reads as TGTGCCAGCAGCGAGATGGATCAGCCCCAGCATTTT. The full variable domain, rest sourced from reference TRBV7-9 and TRBJ1-5, is DTGVSQNPRHKITKRGQNVTFRCDPISEHNRLYWYRQTLGQGPEFLTYFQNEAQLEKSRLLSDRFSAERPKGSFSTLEIQRTEQGDSAMYLCASSEMDQPQHFGDGTRLSIL.

V gene TRBV4-1 combines with J gene TRBJ1-6, with TRBD1 identical over 7 bases. The CDR3 spans 15 residues. Germline-derived CDR1 and CDR2 are MGHRA and YSYEKL. The J segment lost 7 bases and the V segment lost 4 bases, leaving 7 bases of the junction unmatched. As DNA, the CDR3 is TGCGCCAGCAGCCTACCCGGGACAGAGAATTCACCCCTCCACTTT. This translates into CASSLPGTENSPLHF.

This chain uses TRBV5-4 with TRBJ2-7; 7 bases are a match to TRBD2. The CDR3 is 14 residues long. Trimming removed 5 bases from V and 0 bases from J; junction bases left unmatched: 5. Germline CDR1 and CDR2: SGHNT and YYREEE (reference sequence). The CDR3 reads CASSFSGPSYEQYF. DNA for the CDR3: TGTGCCAGCAGTTTTAGCGGGCCCTCCTACGAGCAGTACTTC.

This clone was detected once. Germline and junction disagree at one end, which may indicate a read error. The gene calls are TRBV7-7 and TRBJ2-1; D is possibly TRBD2 (6 bases). CDR1 and CDR2 from the germline V gene are SSHAT and FNYEAQ (reference sequence). This CDR3 comprises 13 residues. Written as DNA, the CDR3 is TGTGCTAGCAGCTTAACTCGGGGGAGGGAGCAGTTCTTC. It translates to CASSLTRGREQFF.